This T cell receptor beta chain was recorded in a study of T cells in localized non-small cell lung cancer. The ends lost 6 bases at V and 4 bases at J; junction bases unmatched: 4. Germline V gene data show CDR1 as MNHEY and CDR2 as SMNVEV (reference sequence). CDR3 length: 13 amino acids. In this sample, this clone turned up a few times. TCRdb keeps only in-frame clones here, not all; method: immunoSEQ multiplex PCR. The profile covers 35,000 or so clones, with 75% to 90% appearing a single time and 4% to 5% taken by the ten largest. This specimen consisted of peripheral blood, obtained before any cancer treatment. The V call is TRBV27, the J call TRBJ2-7; 9 positions match TRBD1. The origin of this receptor is a man between 40 and 69 years old with stage I lung adenocarcinoma. The DNA of the CDR3 is TGTGCCAGCAGACAGGGGGCGTCATACGAGCAGTACTTC. This gives the protein CASRQGASYEQYF.